Detailed here is one T cell receptor beta chain. This clonotype was seen many times. Its target antigen remains unknown. Per-nucleotide qualities are absent, and no much larger clonotype sits a single base away. The TCR beta CDR3 regions were amplified from RNA transcripts. The TCR CDR3 was subjected to a first round of RT-PCR using the HTBI primer set and the Qiagen OneStep RT-PCR kit. The libraries were constructed in a second round of multiplex PCR and then size-selected and purified. Libraries were sequenced paired-end with 100 bp reads on an Illumina HiSeq2000. The authors' analysis ran thus. SOAPnuke was used to process the raw data, throwing out any read that contained adapters or uncalled bases, had a mean Phred below 15, or lacked an exact constant-primer or identifier match. COPE v1.2.5 was used to merge the high-quality paired reads, and each unique nucleotide sequence was defined as a clonotype. Clonotypes were aligned to IMGT TRBV, TRBD and TRBJ reference segments using MiTCR v1.1. Analysis was restricted to V-J combinations with a frequency above 0.0001, which covered 99% to 99.2% of repertoires. A TCS score was defined as the ratio between F50 (clonal expansion) and ExV (chaos), using BLOSUM62-based TCRdist between CDR3 peptides within each V-J. Welch's t-statistics and random forest reduced around 510 V-J features to about 12, which were used in a naive Bayes classifier (R e1071). Clones were called with MiXCR by TCRdb after fastp trimmed the public reads at Q25, and only in-frame beta chains were retained. Duplicate CDR3 protein sequences are folded into a single record with the most common DNA and genes. The V and J calls here are based on TCRdb, not the publication. The table for this sample lists under 350,000 distinct CDR3 sequences; around 20% of them were counted only once. The biggest ten clones account for about 50% of the sample.

Stable Graves' hyperthyroidism was defined as the absence of progression to ophthalmopathy over 18 months of follow-up. Hyperthyroidism patients were newly diagnosed, had a disease duration of under 2 months, and were aged 18 to 65 years. Patients with uncontrolled infections, other autoimmune diseases, pregnancy or lactation were excluded. Diagnoses were established on the basis of clinical symptoms, serum thyroxine and TRAb, thyroid ultrasound, and orbital computed tomography. PBMCs were separated from under 11 ml of fresh peripheral blood using Ficoll-Paque density gradient centrifugation. Total RNA was extracted with Trizol reagent, and quality was checked on an Agilent 2100 Bioanalyzer. Trimming costs V 4 bases and J 4 bases, and their ends lie 10 bases apart. Taken from cysteine to phenylalanine, the CDR3 has 13 residues. The DNA shown is the 39-base CDR3, in frame from base 1. The germline V gene provides CDR1 SGHVS and CDR2 FQNEAQ.

This entry comes from a study of T cells in Graves' hyperthyroidism and ophthalmopathy (dated by TCRdb to about 2019). Background for the entire study: Peripheral blood samples were taken at the time of initial diagnosis, prior to any treatment. To identify distinguishing TCR V-J signatures, a discovery cohort of 90 to 100 patients was used, comprising some 45 with Graves' ophthalmopathy and 57 with stable Graves' hyperthyroidism. Prospective prediction of ophthalmopathy was tested in an independent validation cohort of approximately 18 hyperthyroidism patients and around 16 patients who later progressed to ophthalmopathy. The roughly 91 discovery patients were randomly divided into training and test sets at a 7:3 ratio. In addition, the study compared T-cell repertoires in thyroid tissue and in blood from roughly 6 Graves' hyperthyroidism patients. Following sampling, methimazole starting at 30 mg daily was given to hyperthyroidism patients, and high-dose intravenous methylprednisolone was given to ophthalmopathy patients. TCR Vbeta CDR3 sequencing of fewer than 150 peripheral blood samples (fewer than 45 ophthalmopathy, some 75 hyperthyroidism and some 17 progressor patients) is reported in the paper. The research as a whole found: Blood samples also contained most of the expanded thyroid clonotypes (frequency above 0.001), which suggests that blood repertoires may reflect thyroid immune responses. No statistical method was used to set the sample size in advance, and investigators knew the group allocation. In validation, progression to ophthalmopathy was predicted by the model with roughly 71% sensitivity and 72% to 85% specificity, a median of roughly 6.4 months before onset. In cross-validation, a model built on a 13 V-J signature told ophthalmopathy apart from stable hyperthyroidism with approximately 90% sensitivity and around 81% specificity, and in testing the same model reached 80%/75%.

The V and J genes are TRBV7-8 and TRBJ1-1; the D gene assignment is ambiguous. Material: blood. This receptor was identified in a woman between 50 and 59 years old with Graves' hyperthyroidism. The bases read TGTGCCAGCAGCTCGGGCGCCCGCACTGAAGCTTTCTTT. It is translated as CASSSGARTEAFF.